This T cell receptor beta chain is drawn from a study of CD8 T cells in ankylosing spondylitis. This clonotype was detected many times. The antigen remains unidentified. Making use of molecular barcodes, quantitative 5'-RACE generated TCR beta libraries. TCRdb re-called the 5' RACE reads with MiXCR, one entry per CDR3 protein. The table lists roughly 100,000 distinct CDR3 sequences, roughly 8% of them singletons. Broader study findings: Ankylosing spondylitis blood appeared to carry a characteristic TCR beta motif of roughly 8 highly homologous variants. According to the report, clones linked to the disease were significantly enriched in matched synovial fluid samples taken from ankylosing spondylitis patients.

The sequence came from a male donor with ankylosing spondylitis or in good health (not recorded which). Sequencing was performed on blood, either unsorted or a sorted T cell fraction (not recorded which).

The chain's CDR3 is CASSETGGGYEQFF. In nucleotides, the CDR3 is TGTGCCAGCAGTGAGACAGGGGGTGGCTATGAGCAGTTCTTC. The chain has TRBV6-4 and TRBJ2-1, with 9 bases matching TRBD1. Germline lookup yields CDR1 MRHNA and CDR2 SNTAGT. Unmatched junction bases numbered 5, after V lost 3 bases and J lost 8 bases. This CDR3 is built from 14 residues.